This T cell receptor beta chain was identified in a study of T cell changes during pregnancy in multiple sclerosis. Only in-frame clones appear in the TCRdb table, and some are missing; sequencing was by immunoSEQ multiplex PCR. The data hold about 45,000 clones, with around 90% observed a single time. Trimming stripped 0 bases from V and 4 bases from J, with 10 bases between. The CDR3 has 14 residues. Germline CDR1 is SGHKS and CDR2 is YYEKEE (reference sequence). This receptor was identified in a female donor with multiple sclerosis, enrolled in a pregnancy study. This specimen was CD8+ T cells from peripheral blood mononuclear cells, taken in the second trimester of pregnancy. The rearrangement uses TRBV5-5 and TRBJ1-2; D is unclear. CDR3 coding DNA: TGTGCCAGCAGCTTGGGGGAGGAAGGCTATGGCTACACCTTC. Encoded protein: CASSLGEEGYGYTF.